Each of the 9 T cell receptor beta chains below was sequenced from the same sample in a study of blood T cells in healthy people across ages. A second 7 to 11 cycle PCR used barcoded and J-beta primers. TCRdb itself ran the 5' RACE reads through MiXCR, one entry per CDR3 protein. The table records 1.5 million to 2 million distinct CDR3 sequences, 49% of them present only once. Specimen: blood. The receptor source for this set is a woman aged 35 to 49 in good health.

V gene TRBV7-8 combines with J gene TRBJ2-3; D call uncertain. The CDR3 runs to 11 residues. Trimming pared 8 bases from V and 2 bases from J, leaving 5 bases between. Germline V gene sequence: CDR1 SGHVS, CDR2 FQNEAQ. CDR3 region: CASFNTDTQYF. In DNA form, the CDR3 reads TGTGCCAGCTTTAACACAGATACGCAGTATTTT.

The table lists this clonotype with a few counts. V is TRBV20-1 and J is TRBJ1-2, with TRBD1 matching over 9 bases. The CDR3 covers 14 residues. Trimming took 0 bases from V and 5 from J; bases not matched to a gene: 4. Germline V lookup: CDR1 DFQATT, CDR2 SNEGSKA (reference sequence). The CDR3 reads CSARETGGEYGYTF. As DNA, the CDR3 is TGCAGTGCTAGAGAAACAGGGGGCGAGTATGGCTACACCTTC.

This sequence joins TRBV6-1 and TRBJ1-2, with D uncertain. CDR1 MNHNS and CDR2 SASEGT come from the germline V gene. Trimming cost V 0 bases and J 0 bases, with 8 bases left between them. The CDR3 is 15 amino acids. In DNA, the CDR3 is TGTGCCAGCAGTGAAGCCCTTGAGGCTAACTATGGCTACACCTTC. Protein product: CASSEALEANYGYTF.

The sample holds one count of this clonotype. V gene TRBV12-3 or TRBV12-4 combines with J gene TRBJ2-3; D may correspond to TRBD1 or TRBD2 (5 bases each). The CDR3 extends over 13 amino acids. Trimming cost V 5 bases and J 4 bases, with 10 bases left between them. The CDR3 DNA sequence: TGTGCCAGCAGTAGGTTGGGACCAGATACGCAGTATTTT. This codes for CASSRLGPDTQYF.

The chain has TRBV4-3 and TRBJ1-2; D unresolved. The CDR3 is 14 amino acids. V dropped 1 base and J dropped 3 bases, with 9 bases sitting between them. In germline, CDR1 is LGHNA, CDR2 YSLEER. In DNA form, the CDR3 reads TGCGCCAGCAGCCAAGCTGGTCAGCACTATGGCTACACCTTC. It specifies CASSQAGQHYGYTF.

The chain couples TRBV7-9 to TRBJ2-6; D unresolved. With 5 bases removed from V and 6 bases from J, the gap between germline ends came to 5 bases. The CDR3 is made up of 12 amino acids. The germline gives CDR1 SEHNR, CDR2 FQNEAQ (reference sequence). The CDR3 is CASSQAANVLTF. The CDR3 nucleotides are TGTGCCAGCAGCCAGGCGGCCAACGTCCTGACTTTC.

This clonotype has just a few counts. CDR3 protein: CASSVAAGGTSASYEQYF. The CDR3 region has the DNA TGTGCCAGCAGCGTAGCCGCCGGGGGGACTAGCGCGTCCTACGAGCAGTACTTC. The chain carries TRBV9 and TRBJ2-7; 10 bases agree with TRBD2. Germline trimming cut 0 bases from V and 1 base from J; bases unmatched to any gene: 10. Per the germline V gene, CDR1 is SGDLS and CDR2 is YYNGEE. The CDR3 has 18 amino acids.

V and J are TRBV25-1 and TRBJ2-3; D unclear. This CDR3 is built from 17 residues. Germline CDR1 reads MGHDK; CDR2 reads SYGVNS. V lost 3 bases to trimming and J lost 3 bases, with 19 bases between them. The CDR3 here is CASSEPDPVAYTDTQYF. The CDR3 coding sequence is TGTGCCAGCAGTGAGCCAGACCCCGTGGCTTATACAGATACGCAGTATTTT.

This rearrangement joins TRBV2 to TRBJ2-2; D possibly uses TRBD1 or TRBD2 (5 bases each). The V gene lost 4 bases and the J gene lost 3 bases, with 18 bases spanning the gap. Germline CDR1 SNHLY, CDR2 FYNNEI. The CDR3 has 17 residues. The CDR3 sequence is CASSGFRDGEYTGELFF. CDR3 sequence (DNA): TGTGCCAGCAGTGGATTCCGGGACGGAGAATACACCGGGGAGCTGTTTTTT. The whole variable domain, filled in from reference TRBV2 and TRBJ2-2, reads EPEVTQTPSHQVTQMGQEVILRCVPISNHLYFYWYRQILGQKVEFLVSFYNNEISEKSEIFDDQFSVERPDGSNFTLKIRSTKLEDSAMYFCASSGFRDGEYTGELFFGEGSRLTVL.